The sequence of this TCR beta chain was determined in a study of CD8 T cells in Susac syndrome. Germline assignment: CDR1 MNHNS and CDR2 SASEGT. The CDR3 sequence is 16 residues long. Germline trimming cut 7 bases from V and 2 bases from J; bases unmatched to any gene: 6. The authors negatively isolated CD8+ and CD4+ T cells and FACS-enriched TEMRA cells. In this sample, this clonotype turned up a few times. RNA amounts of 0.5 to 1 ug underwent reverse transcription with random hexamers. By means of immunoSEQ multiplex PCR, TCR beta CDR3 spanning 54 Vbeta and 13 Jbeta underwent amplification. TCRdb reprocessed the immunoSEQ multiplex PCR reads via MiXCR and lists one record per CDR3 protein. The repertoire holds about 150,000 distinct CDR3 sequences, roughly 92% seen once, with around 0.09% in the top ten.

The sequence derives from a human donor with multiple sclerosis. J is TRBJ2-7 and V is TRBV6-1, with 15 bases matching TRBD2. The source material was CD4+ T cells from PBMCs. In DNA form, the CDR3 reads TGTGCCAGCACCCTCCGGACTAGCGGGGGGGCCTACGAGCAGTACTTC. Translation gives CASTLRTSGGAYEQYF.